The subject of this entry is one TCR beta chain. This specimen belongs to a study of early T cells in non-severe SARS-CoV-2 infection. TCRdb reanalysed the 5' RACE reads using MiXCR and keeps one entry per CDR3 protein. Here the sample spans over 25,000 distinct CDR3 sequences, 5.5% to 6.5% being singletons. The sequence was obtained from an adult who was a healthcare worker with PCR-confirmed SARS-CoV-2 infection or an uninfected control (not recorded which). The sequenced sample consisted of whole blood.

The CDR3, as DNA: TGCAGTGCCGGTGGGGGCGGCACAGATACGCAGTATTTT. Protein sequence: CSAGGGGTDTQYF. The chain has TRBV20-1 and TRBJ2-3; TRBD1 might be the D (6 bases). The V end lost 6 bases, the J end lost 1 base, and 11 bases lay between the germline ends. The CDR3 sequence is 13 residues long. Per the germline V gene, CDR1 is DFQATT and CDR2 is SNEGSKA (reference sequence).